The rows below give T cell receptor beta chains drawn from one sample of a study of blood T cell repertoires in COVID-19. The method was immunoSEQ multiplex PCR; TCRdb's version includes in-frame clones alone and lacks a portion of them. This sample has about 95,000 clones, with approximately 89% found just once. What was sequenced was peripheral blood. The receptors derive from a human donor in a cohort sampled during active COVID-19. CDR3s include the opening cysteine and the closing phenylalanine or tryptophan. The D gene is left open where the match is weak. Clone sizes are given selectively: once, few, many, or a class where the clone is expanded.

TGTGCCAGCAGACAGGGGCGGGAGACCCAGTACTTC,CASRQGRETQYF,.,TRBJ2-5,TRBD1,12,TRBV6-5
TGTGCCAGTAAGTTAGATATAAATGAAGCTTTCTTT,CASKLDINEAFF,.,TRBJ1-1,.,12,TRBV25-1
TGTGCCAGCAGCCCCGCTCAGGGGAGTTATGAAAAACTGTTTTTT,CASSPAQGSYEKLFF,.,TRBJ1-4,.,15,TRBV5-4
TGTGCCAGCTCGCAACAGGGGGTTGGGAACACTGAAGCTTTCTTT,CASSQQGVGNTEAFF,.,TRBJ1-1,TRBD1,15,TRBV18
TGTGCCAGCAGCCGCTACAGGGGGGCTAGCGGCCCGGGTGAGCAGTACTTC,CASSRYRGASGPGEQYF,.,TRBJ2-7,.,17,TRBV3-1/TRBV3-2
TGTGCCAGCAGCTCATCCCTGGGACTAGCGGTCTACGAGCAGTACTTC,CASSSSLGLAVYEQYF,.,TRBJ2-7,TRBD2,16,TRBV13
TGTGCCCAGTGGGGACTTAACAATGAGCAGTTCTTC,CAQWGLNNEQFF,.,TRBJ2-1,.,12,TRBV30
TGTGCCAGCCACCAGCGGGTCGGCGGGAGGGACGAGCAGTACTTC,CASHQRVGGRDEQYF,few,TRBJ2-7,TRBD2,15,TRBV18
TGTGCCAGCAGTGAGGAGGGCAGCTATGGCTACACCTTC,CASSEEGSYGYTF,.,TRBJ1-2,.,13,TRBV2
TGTGCCAGCTCACCTTCGCCCCGGTCCAACCCCAACGAGCAGTACTTC,CASSPSPRSNPNEQYF,.,TRBJ2-7,.,16,TRBV18
TGTGCCAGTAGGGCCCTAGGGAGGGCGGAGGGTCAGCCCCAGCATTTT,CASRALGRAEGQPQHF,.,TRBJ1-5,.,16,TRBV19